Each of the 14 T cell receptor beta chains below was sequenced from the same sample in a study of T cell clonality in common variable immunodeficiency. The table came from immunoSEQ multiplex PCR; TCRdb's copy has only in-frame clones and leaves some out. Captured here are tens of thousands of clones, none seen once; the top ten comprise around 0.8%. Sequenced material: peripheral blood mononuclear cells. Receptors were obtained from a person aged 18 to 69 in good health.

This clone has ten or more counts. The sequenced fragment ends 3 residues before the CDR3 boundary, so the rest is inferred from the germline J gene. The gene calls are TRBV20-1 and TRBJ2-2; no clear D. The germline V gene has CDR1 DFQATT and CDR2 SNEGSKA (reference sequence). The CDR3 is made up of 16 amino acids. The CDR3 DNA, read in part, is TGCAGTGCTGGATCGCCCTCGGCGGCAGCTAATGAAAAG. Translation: CSAGSPSAAANEK. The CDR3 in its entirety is CSAGSPSAAANEKLFF.

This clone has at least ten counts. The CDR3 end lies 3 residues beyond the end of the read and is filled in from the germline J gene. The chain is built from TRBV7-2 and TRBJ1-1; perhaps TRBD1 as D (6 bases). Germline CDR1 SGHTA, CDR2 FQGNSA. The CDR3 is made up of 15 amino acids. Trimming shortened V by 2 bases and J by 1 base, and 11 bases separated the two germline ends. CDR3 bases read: TGTGCCAGCAGCTTAACTACAGGGACGAACACTGAA. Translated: CASSLTTGTNTE. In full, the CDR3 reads CASSLTTGTNTEAFF.

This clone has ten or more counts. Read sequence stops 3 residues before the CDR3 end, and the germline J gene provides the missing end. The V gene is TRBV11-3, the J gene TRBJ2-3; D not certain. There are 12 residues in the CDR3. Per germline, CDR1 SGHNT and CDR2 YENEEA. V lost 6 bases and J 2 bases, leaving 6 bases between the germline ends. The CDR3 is CASSLHTDTQYF. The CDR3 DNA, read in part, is TGTGCCAGCAGTTTACACACAGATACG.

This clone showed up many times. The part of the CDR3 DNA that was read is TGTGCCATCAGTGAGTCTGCAGGGGGCTATGGC. It codes for CAISESAGGYG. The complete CDR3 reads CAISESAGGYGYTF. The rearrangement joins TRBV10-3 to TRBJ1-2; TRBD1 agrees at 7 bases. Sequencing ends 3 residues short of the CDR3 end; the germline J gene provides the rest. CDR3 size: 14 residues. Trimming removed 0 bases from V and 4 bases from J; junction bases left unmatched: 2. Looked up from germline, CDR1 is ENHRY and CDR2 is SYGVKD.

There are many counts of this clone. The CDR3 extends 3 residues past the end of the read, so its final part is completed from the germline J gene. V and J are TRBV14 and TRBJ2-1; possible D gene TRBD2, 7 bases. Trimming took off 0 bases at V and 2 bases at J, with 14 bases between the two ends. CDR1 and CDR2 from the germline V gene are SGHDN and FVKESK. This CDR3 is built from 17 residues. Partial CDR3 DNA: TGTGCCAGCAGCCAAGAGTACTGGGGGGGGCCCTACAATGAG. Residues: CASSQEYWGGPYNE. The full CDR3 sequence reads CASSQEYWGGPYNEQFF.

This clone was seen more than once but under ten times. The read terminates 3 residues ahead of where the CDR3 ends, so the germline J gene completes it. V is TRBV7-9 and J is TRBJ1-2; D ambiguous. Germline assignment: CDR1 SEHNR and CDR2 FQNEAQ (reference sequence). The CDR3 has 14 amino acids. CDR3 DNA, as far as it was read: TGTGCCAGCGAGCCCCAGGCCCTCCGGGGAGGC. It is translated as CASEPQALRGG. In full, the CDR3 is CASEPQALRGGYTF.

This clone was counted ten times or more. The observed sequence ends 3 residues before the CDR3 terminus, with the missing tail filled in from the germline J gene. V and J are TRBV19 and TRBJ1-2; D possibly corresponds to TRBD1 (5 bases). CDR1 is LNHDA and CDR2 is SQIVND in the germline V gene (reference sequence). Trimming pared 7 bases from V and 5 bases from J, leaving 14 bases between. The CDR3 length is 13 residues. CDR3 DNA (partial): TGTGCCAGTAAGTGGCAGGGAGATTATGGC. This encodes CASKWQGDYG. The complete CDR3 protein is CASKWQGDYGYTF.

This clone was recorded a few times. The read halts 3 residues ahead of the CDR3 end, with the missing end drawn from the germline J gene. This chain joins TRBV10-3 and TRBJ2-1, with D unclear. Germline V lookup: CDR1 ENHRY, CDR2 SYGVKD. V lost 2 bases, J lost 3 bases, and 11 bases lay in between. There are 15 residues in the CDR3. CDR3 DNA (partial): TGTGCCATCAGTGAGACCCAGGATTTCTACAATGAG. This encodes CAISETQDFYNE. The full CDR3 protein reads CAISETQDFYNEQFF.

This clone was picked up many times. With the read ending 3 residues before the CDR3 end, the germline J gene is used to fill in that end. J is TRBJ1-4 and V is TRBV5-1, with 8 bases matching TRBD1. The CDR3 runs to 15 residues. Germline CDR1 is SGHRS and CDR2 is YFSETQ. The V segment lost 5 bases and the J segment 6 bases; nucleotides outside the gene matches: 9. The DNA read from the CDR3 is TGCGCCAGCAGGAGAACCGCACAGGGGGATGAAAAA. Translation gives CASRRTAQGDEK. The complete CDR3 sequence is CASRRTAQGDEKLFF.

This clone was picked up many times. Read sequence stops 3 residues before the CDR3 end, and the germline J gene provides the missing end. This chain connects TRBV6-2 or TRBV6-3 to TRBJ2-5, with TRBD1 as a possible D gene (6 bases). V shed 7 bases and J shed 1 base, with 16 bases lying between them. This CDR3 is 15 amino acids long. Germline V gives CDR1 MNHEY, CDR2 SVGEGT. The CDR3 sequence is CASNWDKPLQETQYF. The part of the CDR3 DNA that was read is TGTGCCAGCAACTGGGACAAGCCACTCCAAGAGACC.

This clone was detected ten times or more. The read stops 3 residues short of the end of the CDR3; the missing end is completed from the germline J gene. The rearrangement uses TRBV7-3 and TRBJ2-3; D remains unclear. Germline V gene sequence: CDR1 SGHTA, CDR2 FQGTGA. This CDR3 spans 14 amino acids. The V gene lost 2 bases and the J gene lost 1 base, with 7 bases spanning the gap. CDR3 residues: CASSLLSGTDTQYF. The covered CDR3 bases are TGTGCCAGCAGCTTATTGAGCGGCACAGATACG.

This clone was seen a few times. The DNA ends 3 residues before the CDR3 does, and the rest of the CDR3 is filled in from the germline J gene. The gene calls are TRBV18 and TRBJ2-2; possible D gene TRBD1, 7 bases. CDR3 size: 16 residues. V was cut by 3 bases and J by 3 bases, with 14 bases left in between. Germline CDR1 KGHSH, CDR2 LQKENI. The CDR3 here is CASSPQTGTYTGELFF. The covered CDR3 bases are TGTGCCAGCTCACCCCAGACAGGGACTTACACCGGGGAG.

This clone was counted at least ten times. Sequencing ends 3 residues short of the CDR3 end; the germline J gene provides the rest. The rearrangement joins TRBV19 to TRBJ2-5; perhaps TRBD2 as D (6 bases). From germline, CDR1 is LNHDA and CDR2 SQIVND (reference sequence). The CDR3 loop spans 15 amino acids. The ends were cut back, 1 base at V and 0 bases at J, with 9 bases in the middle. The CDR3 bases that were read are TGTGCCAGTAGTATAGGGAGGGCCGACCAAGAGACC. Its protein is CASSIGRADQET. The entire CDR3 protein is CASSIGRADQETQYF.

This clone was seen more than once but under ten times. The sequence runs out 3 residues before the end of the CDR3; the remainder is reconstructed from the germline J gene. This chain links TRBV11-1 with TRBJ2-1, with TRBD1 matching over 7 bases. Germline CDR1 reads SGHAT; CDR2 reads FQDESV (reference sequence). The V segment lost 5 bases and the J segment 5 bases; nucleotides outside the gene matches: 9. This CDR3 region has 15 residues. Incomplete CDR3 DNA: TGTGCCAGCAGCCCATTCGGGACAGTTAACAATGAG. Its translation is CASSPFGTVNNE. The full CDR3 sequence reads CASSPFGTVNNEQFF.